Listed here is a single T cell receptor beta chain. This CDR3 has 16 amino acids. The V and J ends lost 2 bases and 5 bases, in that order; junction bases with no gene match: 7. In germline, CDR1 is SGHTA, CDR2 FQGNSA. The record originates from a study of blood T cell repertoires in COVID-19. Across the whole study: Some COVID-19 samples were acute and others convalescent; all came from the United States, Italy and Spain. Nucleic acid was either cDNA or gDNA, and it came from T cells, B-cell-depleted T cells, or PBMCs.

This table comes from immunoSEQ multiplex PCR, and its TCRdb copy is limited to in-frame clones, with some not included. Of some 260,000 clones listed, roughly 87% are singletons. This receptor was obtained from a man between 18 and 35 years old with active or convalescent COVID-19. The specimen sequenced was peripheral blood. This sequence joins TRBV7-2 and TRBJ2-4; 9 nucleotides line up with TRBD2. As DNA, the CDR3 is TGTGCCAGCAGCTTAAGTTTGGCTAGCGGGGAAAACATTCAGTACTTC. Translating gives CASSLSLASGENIQYF.